This TCR beta chain was sequenced for a study of blood T cell repertoires in COVID-19. Study information: PBMCs, B-cell-depleted T cells, or T cells provided the cDNA or gDNA that made up the material.

Clones were read by immunoSEQ multiplex PCR, and TCRdb kept only the in-frame ones, dropping some. Of roughly 250,000 clones listed, 86% are singletons. This CDR3 is 15 amino acids long. With V trimmed by 5 bases and J by 0 bases, 4 bases remained unmatched. Germline-derived CDR1 and CDR2 are SNHLY and FYNNEI. This chain uses TRBV2 with TRBJ1-5, with 7 bases matching TRBD1. Sequencing input: peripheral blood. The receptor's source is a young woman with COVID-19, enrolled during active disease. The CDR3 DNA reads TGTGCCAGCAGTTACAGGGGTTATAGCAATCAGCCCCAGCATTTT. Protein: CASSYRGYSNQPQHF.